These T cell receptor beta chains were read from a single sample in a study of CD4 T cells in relation to SARS-CoV-2 and coronaviruses. Profiled with immunoSEQ multiplex PCR; TCRdb holds only in-frame clones, not every one. The table shows 40,000 or so clones, with more than 70% occurring only once. The antigens of these receptors remain unknown. What was sequenced was naive CD4+ T cells from PBMCs, cultured in vitro. These receptors originate from an adult with COVID-19. Both conserved end residues are part of each CDR3. Each record gives: J gene, D gene, V gene, clone size, CDR3 DNA, CDR3 protein. The D gene is left open where the match is weak. Some rows mark clone size as missing; the rest say once, few, many or name a class of expanded clone.

TRBJ2-2 | - | TRBV29-1 | - | TGCAGCGTTCAGGGTTTGGAAGGCGGGGAGCTGTTTTTT | CSVQGLEGGELFF
TRBJ2-6 | TRBD1 | TRBV30 | few | TGTGCCTGGTCGGGACAGGGGGCTGGGGCCAACGTCCTGACTTTC | CAWSGQGAGANVLTF
TRBJ1-1 | - | TRBV25-1 | - | TGTGCCAGCAGTGAAACGACAGTGAACACTGAAGCTTTCTTT | CASSETTVNTEAFF
TRBJ2-1 | - | TRBV29-1 | once | TGCAGCGTCCAGGACTCCTACAATGAGCAGTTCTTC | CSVQDSYNEQFF
TRBJ1-1 | - | TRBV3-1/TRBV3-2 | - | TGTGCCAGCAGCCAAGGATTAGGGCTTGTTGAAGCTTTCTTT | CASSQGLGLVEAFF
TRBJ2-5 | TRBD1 | TRBV19 | - | TGTGCCAGTAGTATGAGGACAGGGCAAGAGACCCAGTACTTC | CASSMRTGQETQYF
TRBJ2-7 | TRBD2 | TRBV30 | once | TGTGCCTGGAGCCCCCCCGTGACTAGCGGGGCCTACGAGCAGTACTTC | CAWSPPVTSGAYEQYF
TRBJ2-5 | TRBD2 | TRBV12-3/TRBV12-4 | - | TGTGCCAGCAGTTTGGGACTAGCGGGGACCCAGTACTTC | CASSLGLAGTQYF
TRBJ1-1 | - | TRBV28 | - | TGTGCCAGCAGTCCCCGGACAGCGAACACTGAAGCTTTCTTT | CASSPRTANTEAFF
TRBJ1-1 | - | TRBV28 | - | TGTGCCAGCAGTTTATACGGCACTGAAGCTTTCTTT | CASSLYGTEAFF
TRBJ2-2 | - | TRBV19 | - | TGTGCCAGTAGTACAGGACAGTCCGGGGAGCTGTTTTTT | CASSTGQSGELFF